The 9 T cell receptor beta chains presented below share a single source sample, sequenced in a study of radiation and T cells in renal cell carcinoma. Time point in this sample: blood 4 weeks post-SBRT, at nephrectomy. The treatment: 15 Gy SBRT to primary tumor, nephrectomy 4 weeks later. Generated by immunoSEQ multiplex PCR, the TCRdb table keeps only in-frame clones and is missing some. The sample has about 62,000 clones, over 65% seen once. The sequences come from blood, collected from a patient whose treatment included radiotherapy and nephrectomy. The receptors stem from a man aged 55 to 70 with renal cell carcinoma.

The chain uses TRBV7-8 and TRBJ1-4; 7 bases fit TRBD1. The germline CDR1 and CDR2 sequences are SGHVS and FQNEAQ. This CDR3 has 13 residues. Trimming at V came to 2 bases and at J to 11 bases, leaving 5 bases not matched to a gene. Written as DNA, the CDR3 is TGTGCCAGCAGCTTAAAGGCCAGGGGGAAACTGTTTTTT. Residues: CASSLKARGKLFF.

The chain couples TRBV10-3 to TRBJ1-2; D is possibly TRBD1 (5 bases). The CDR3 is 13 amino acids. In germline, CDR1 is ENHRY, CDR2 SYGVKD. The V and J ends lost 7 bases and 3 bases respectively, with 12 bases between them. In DNA, the CDR3 is TGTGCCATCAATCCAGAAGGGGACTATGGCTACACCTTC. It specifies CAINPEGDYGYTF.

This clone was seen just once. CDR3 region: CASSLLGGTNEKLFF. CDR3 nucleotide sequence: TGTGCCAGCAGCTTACTCGGGGGGACTAATGAAAAACTGTTTTTT. V and J are TRBV11-3 and TRBJ1-4; D perhaps matches TRBD1 (5 bases). Deletions cut 2 bases from V and 2 bases from J, with 9 bases between. Germline values: CDR1 SGHNT, CDR2 YENEEA. The CDR3 is 15 residues long.

The chain carries TRBV7-9 and TRBJ2-1, with 8 bases that match TRBD1. With V trimmed by 0 bases and J by 1 base, 11 bases remained unmatched. The germline CDR1 and CDR2 sequences are SEHNR and FQNEAQ (reference sequence). This CDR3 contains 19 residues. In DNA, the CDR3 is TGTGCCAGCAGCTTAGCACACCTCAGGGGGCCACTTTCCTACAATGAGCAGTTCTTC. Its protein is CASSLAHLRGPLSYNEQFF.

V and J are TRBV5-1 and TRBJ2-2; 13 nucleotides align to TRBD2. J was trimmed by 5 bases and V by 3 bases; bases with no gene match: 16. CDR3 length: 20 amino acids. Germline loops: CDR1 SGHRS, CDR2 YFSETQ. The CDR3 reads CASSSDRENGLAGATGELFF. The CDR3 DNA reads as TGCGCCAGCAGCTCAGACAGGGAAAATGGACTAGCGGGAGCAACCGGGGAGCTGTTTTTT.

The V and J genes are TRBV11-2 and TRBJ2-1; 10 nucleotides line up with TRBD2. Unmatched junction bases numbered 15, after V lost 2 bases and J lost 5 bases. Germline values: CDR1 SGHAT, CDR2 FQNNGV. This CDR3 is built from 19 residues. This CDR3 reads CASSLRLAGAHLLDNEQFF. Written as DNA, the CDR3 is TGTGCCAGCAGCTTAAGGCTAGCGGGGGCCCACCTACTGGACAATGAGCAGTTCTTC.

The chain joins TRBV6-5 to TRBJ2-7; 10 positions match TRBD2. CDR3 size: 15 residues. With 0 bases clipped from V and 4 bases from J, the junction kept 3 bases outside the gene matches. Germline V gene data show CDR1 as MNHEY and CDR2 as SVGAGI. The CDR3, as DNA: TGTGCCAGCAGTTACTCGAGCGGGGGGGCGTACGAGCAGTACTTC. This translates into CASSYSSGGAYEQYF.

On this clone itself: The same CDR3 arises from other DNA sequences in this sample as well. V is TRBV27 and J is TRBJ2-5; no clear D gene. Germline-derived CDR1 and CDR2 are MNHEY and SMNVEV (reference sequence). Trimming took off 0 bases at V and 2 bases at J, with 4 bases between the two ends. This CDR3 has 13 residues. CDR3: CASSLSGQETQYF. CDR3 coding DNA: TGTGCCAGCAGTTTATCCGGACAAGAGACCCAGTACTTC.

This chain connects TRBV15 to TRBJ2-2; D may be TRBD1 (5 bases). This CDR3 has 15 residues. Per germline, CDR1 LNHNV and CDR2 YYDKDF (reference sequence). The V end lost 1 base, the J end lost 4 bases, and 10 bases lay between the germline ends. The CDR3 spells CATSRGRVGTGELFF. DNA for the CDR3: TGTGCCACCAGCAGAGGCAGGGTAGGCACCGGGGAGCTGTTTTTT.